The 14 T cell receptor beta chains below were found in one sample sequenced in a study of blood T cell repertoires in COVID-19. Only in-frame clones appear in the TCRdb table, and some are missing; sequencing was by immunoSEQ multiplex PCR. The sample gives around 230,000 clones, 87% of which show up once; approximately 7.9% is in the top ten. Sequencing was performed on peripheral blood. Receptor source: a man aged 60 to 69 who had recovered from COVID-19.

This clone was detected once. The chain has TRBV6-1 and TRBJ2-3; D might be TRBD2 (5 bases). V was clipped by 0 bases and J by 3 bases, with 13 bases between them. The CDR3 runs to 16 residues. Germline values: CDR1 MNHNS, CDR2 SASEGT. This CDR3 reads CASSEADWRRTDTQYF. DNA for the CDR3: TGTGCCAGCAGTGAAGCGGACTGGAGGAGAACAGATACGCAGTATTTT.

J is TRBJ1-3 and V is TRBV18, with D possibly TRBD1 on 5 matching bases. There are 15 residues in the CDR3. CDR1 is KGHSH, CDR2 LQKENI, per germline. Between the trimmed V and J ends, which lost 3 bases and 0 bases, there was a span of 9 bases. The CDR3 sequence is CASSPGLRSGNTIYF. The CDR3 DNA sequence: TGTGCCAGCTCACCGGGGCTACGCTCTGGAAACACCATATATTTT.

V is TRBV5-1 and J is TRBJ1-5; weak D call: TRBD1 (6 bases). Germline V CDR1 and CDR2: SGHRS, YFSETQ. This CDR3 is built from 14 residues. Trimming took 4 bases from V and 5 from J, leaving 13 bases between them. The CDR3 DNA reads TGCGCCAGCAGCCTGGACAGCTTAGATCAGCCCCAGCATTTT. It is translated as CASSLDSLDQPQHF.

The chain carries TRBV5-5 and TRBJ2-7; possibly TRBD1 for D (5 bases). CDR3 length: 14 amino acids. Trimming took 2 bases from V and 2 from J, leaving 11 bases between them. Germline lookup yields CDR1 SGHKS and CDR2 YYEKEE (reference sequence). This chain's CDR3 is CASSFLIGAYEQYF. DNA for the CDR3: TGTGCCAGCAGCTTCTTAATAGGGGCCTACGAGCAGTACTTC.

J is TRBJ2-3 and V is TRBV28; 10 nucleotides agree with TRBD2. Trimming cost V 3 bases and J 1 base; bases outside gene matches: 1. The CDR3 is made up of 15 amino acids. CDR1 and CDR2 from the germline V gene are MDHEN and SYDVKM. As DNA, the CDR3 is TGTGCCAGCAGTTTCCTAGCGGGGGGCACAGATACGCAGTATTTT. Encoded protein: CASSFLAGGTDTQYF.

The chain couples TRBV6-4 to TRBJ1-2; 7 positions agree with TRBD1. V was clipped by 5 bases and J by 3 bases; unmatched bases: 9. Germline-derived CDR1 and CDR2 are MRHNA and SNTAGT. This CDR3 is 15 amino acids long. CDR3 in DNA: TGTGCCAGCAGTCCCCGGACAGGCGGCTACTATGGCTACACCTTC. It codes for CASSPRTGGYYGYTF.

The gene calls are TRBV6-5 and TRBJ1-2; D is unresolved. This CDR3 spans 13 amino acids. CDR1 is MNHEY, CDR2 SVGAGI, per germline. V was cut by 6 bases and J by 6 bases, with 14 bases left in between. The CDR3 DNA reads TGTGCCAGCAGAGGTTGGAGCCGGGATGGCTACACCTTC. Amino acid sequence: CASRGWSRDGYTF.

This chain joins TRBV7-7 and TRBJ2-3, with D perhaps matching TRBD1 (6 bases). Trimming shortened V by 8 bases and J by 5 bases, and 17 bases separated the two germline ends. Germline CDR1 and CDR2: SSHAT and FNYEAQ (reference sequence). This CDR3 contains 14 residues. Written as DNA, the CDR3 is TGTGCCAGCGGGCGTGGGGGCGCGGGAGATACGCAGTATTTT. Amino acids: CASGRGGAGDTQYF.

In this sample, this clone turned up a few times. The V and J genes are TRBV5-1 and TRBJ1-1; no firm D call. The germline V and J ends were trimmed by 4 bases and 5 bases, with 15 bases remaining between them. CDR3 length: 14 amino acids. From germline, CDR1 is SGHRS and CDR2 YFSETQ. CDR3 region: CASSPEQWRTEAFF. The CDR3 DNA follows: TGCGCCAGCAGCCCGGAACAATGGAGGACTGAAGCTTTCTTT.

The rearrangement joins TRBV5-4 to TRBJ2-3, with 7 bases lining up with TRBD2. The germline gives CDR1 SGHNT, CDR2 YYREEE (reference sequence). V gave up 4 bases and J gave up 2 bases; unmatched junction bases: 4. The CDR3 runs to 14 residues. CDR3 nucleotides: TGTGCCAGCAGCACGGGGGGAAACACAGATACGCAGTATTTT. Translated, it gives CASSTGGNTDTQYF.

The J gene is TRBJ2-5, the V gene TRBV3-1 (or the pseudogene TRBV3-2); TRBD2 matches at 7 bases. The CDR3 length is 15 residues. CDR1 is LGHDT, CDR2 YNNKEL, per germline (reference sequence). V trimming: 4 bases; J trimming: 2 bases; junction bases outside the gene matches: 7. CDR3 nucleotide sequence: TGTGCCAGCAGCCCGCAACTAGCGTATCAAGAGACCCAGTACTTC. Its protein is CASSPQLAYQETQYF.

The rearrangement joins TRBV11-2 to TRBJ2-3, with 8 bases that match TRBD1. Trimming cost V 3 bases and J 2 bases; bases outside gene matches: 7. CDR3 length equals 16 residues. The V gene's germline CDR1 is SGHAT and CDR2 FQNNGV. CDR3 sequence: CASSFSPQGATDTQYF. CDR3 sequence (DNA): TGTGCCAGCAGCTTCAGCCCTCAGGGGGCCACAGATACGCAGTATTTT. The complete variable domain, with remaining parts taken from reference TRBV11-2 and TRBJ2-3, reads EAGVAQSPRYKIIEKRQSVAFWCNPISGHATLYWYQQILGQGPKLLIQFQNNGVVDDSQLPKDRFSAERLKGVDSTLKIQPAKLEDSAVYLCASSFSPQGATDTQYFGPGTRLTVL.

V and J are TRBV24-1 and TRBJ2-3; D is perhaps TRBD2 (6 bases). V lost 1 base, J lost 2 bases, and 18 bases lay in between. This CDR3 comprises 18 residues. CDR1 and CDR2 (germline): KGHDR, SFDVKD. CDR3 loop: CATSDLPLSGGTTDTQYF. The CDR3 DNA sequence: TGTGCCACCAGTGATTTACCCCTTAGCGGAGGAACCACAGATACGCAGTATTTT.

The chain is built from TRBV10-1 and TRBJ2-5, with 8 bases identical to TRBD2. From germline, CDR1 is WNHNN and CDR2 SYGVQD (reference sequence). The V gene end was trimmed by 4 bases and the J gene end by 0 bases; junction bases not matched to a gene: 1. The length of the CDR3 is 14 residues. The CDR3 nucleotides read TGCGCCAGCAGTGCGGGGGGGAACCAAGAGACCCAGTACTTC. It codes for CASSAGGNQETQYF.